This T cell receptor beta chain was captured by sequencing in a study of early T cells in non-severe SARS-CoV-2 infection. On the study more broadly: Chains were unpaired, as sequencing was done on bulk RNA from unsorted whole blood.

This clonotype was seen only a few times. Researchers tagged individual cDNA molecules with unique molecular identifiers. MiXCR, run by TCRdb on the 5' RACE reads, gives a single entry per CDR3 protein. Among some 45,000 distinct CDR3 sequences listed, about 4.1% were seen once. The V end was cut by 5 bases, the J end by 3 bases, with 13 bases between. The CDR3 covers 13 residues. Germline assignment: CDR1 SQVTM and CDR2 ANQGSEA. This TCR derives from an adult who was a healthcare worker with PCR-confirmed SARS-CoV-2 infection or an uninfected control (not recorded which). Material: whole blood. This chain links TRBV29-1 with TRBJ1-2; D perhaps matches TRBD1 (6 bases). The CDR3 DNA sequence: TGCAGCGTTAAGGGGGACGGGGACTATGGCTACACCTTC. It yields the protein CSVKGDGDYGYTF.